This entry describes one T cell receptor beta chain. These data belong to a study of blood T cell repertoires in COVID-19. Study-level background: Researchers got acute and convalescent COVID-19 samples from the United States, Italy and Spain. T cells, B-cell-depleted T cells, or PBMCs supplied cDNA or gDNA.

Per the authors' pipeline: For nucleated cells, counts were estimated from reference gene primer amplification. Profiling relied on immunoSEQ multiplex PCR, and the TCRdb table lists in-frame clones only, not all of them. V and J calls and clone size are copied from that table; D and trimming were computed from the DNA. Of about 260,000 clones listed, about 90% are singletons. Germline values: CDR1 SGHNT, CDR2 YYREEE (reference sequence). Trimming shortened V by 0 bases and J by 1 base, and 11 bases separated the two germline ends. This CDR3 has 15 residues. This receptor was taken from a woman between 40 and 50 years old who had recovered from COVID-19. The J gene is TRBJ2-7, the V gene TRBV5-4; a weak D match, TRBD1 (6 bases). The specimen was peripheral blood. Here the CDR3 DNA reads TGTGCCAGCAGCTTGGCTGGGGACACTTCCTACGAGCAGTACTTC. This codes for CASSLAGDTSYEQYF. The full variable domain, in which reference TRBV5-4 and TRBJ2-7 provide the parts outside the CDR3, is ETGVTQSPTHLIKTRGQQVTLRCSSQSGHNTVSWYQQALGQGPQFIFQYYREEENGRGNFPPRFSGLQFPNYSSELNVNALELDDSALYLCASSLAGDTSYEQYFGPGTRLTVT.